Listed below are T cell receptor beta chains from one sample, sequenced in a study of T cells after yellow fever vaccination. TCRdb used MiXCR to reprocess the 5' RACE reads, holding one entry per CDR3 protein. The data show some 500,000 distinct CDR3 sequences, approximately 12% seen once. Specimen: PBMCs, collected on the day of the yellow fever booster vaccination. The origin of the receptors is a man younger than 45 who received the YFV17D yellow fever vaccine. Each CDR3 is given with its conserved first and last residue. The order of the fields is V gene, CDR3 length, clone size, J gene, CDR3 protein. The listing skips clone size in some rows; elsewhere it reads once, few, many or a size class.

>TRBV6-5|14|few|TRBJ2-3
CASSSPGPTDTQYF
>TRBV18|15|.|TRBJ1-1
CASSRESVGNTEAFF
>TRBV3-1|15|.|TRBJ2-7
CASSQETGGAREQYF
>TRBV4-3|14|few|TRBJ1-5
CASSQSWVNQPQHF
>TRBV12-3/TRBV12-4|14|few|TRBJ2-7
CASTRKSGRGEQYF
>TRBV20-1|10|few|TRBJ1-2
CSAPWLGYTF
>TRBV6-5|13|.|TRBJ2-1
CASSTTGYNEQFF
>TRBV19|18|.|TRBJ2-1
CASSTGLAGGPKGPEQFF
>TRBV7-8|13|many|TRBJ1-1
CASSPGMNTEAFF
>TRBV19|16|few|TRBJ1-1
CASSIRSLGTGTEAFF
>TRBV20-1|14|few|TRBJ2-3
CSATKGSFTDTQYF
>TRBV6-2/TRBV6-3|15|many|TRBJ2-2
CASLTGPRNTGELFF
>TRBV7-9|13|many|TRBJ2-2
CASSLDGTGELFF
>TRBV20-1|11|.|TRBJ2-7
CSASGRGEQYF
>TRBV7-2|15|few|TRBJ2-1
CASTEGLAGVREQFF
>TRBV9|15|.|TRBJ2-1
CASSAGWTPPFEQFF
>TRBV5-1|15|few|TRBJ1-5
CASSLGGTDDQPQHF
>TRBV7-9|14|.|TRBJ2-5
CASSSTPTQETQYF
>TRBV20-1|16|.|TRBJ2-7
CSARGIIAGGKYEQYF
>TRBV7-2|14|few|TRBJ2-7
CASSLEYGQVEQYF
>TRBV18|16|.|TRBJ2-7
CASSIRMGAGVYEQYF
>TRBV7-6|13|few|TRBJ2-3
CASSLLSGGTQYF
>TRBV3-1|13|.|TRBJ2-2
CASSHLWSGELFF
>TRBV29-1|15|few|TRBJ2-1
CSVGAAGSSYNEQFF
>TRBV9|13|.|TRBJ2-1
CASSVGTVREQFF
>TRBV5-1|15|.|TRBJ1-2
CASSSDGKLNYGYTF
>TRBV7-9|13|.|TRBJ2-5
CASRTGAEETQYF
>TRBV6-2/TRBV6-3|17|.|TRBJ2-3
CASSYLRTYLKTDTQYF
>TRBV6-4|14|.|TRBJ2-3
CAGSEQIGGDTQYF
>TRBV7-3|18|few|TRBJ2-2
CASSLTSVGTTNTGELFF
>TRBV18|15|few|TRBJ2-1
CASSQGAGAPNEQFF
>TRBV10-3|15|.|TRBJ2-7
CAISDGVAGHYEQYF
>TRBV5-5|14|few|TRBJ2-3
CASSFAIVADTQYF
>TRBV2|14|.|TRBJ1-5
CASSETISNQPQHF
>TRBV5-1|14|.|TRBJ2-7
CASSFSEWGYEQYF
>TRBV28|14|.|TRBJ2-7
CASRLQGPAYEQYF
>TRBV7-2|13|.|TRBJ2-5
CASSLAGFETQYF
>TRBV25-1|15|.|TRBJ1-5
CASSEYGGADQPQHF
>TRBV9|15|few|TRBJ1-3
CASSVARTAGNTIYF
>TRBV30|12|few|TRBJ1-5
CAWSVGRQPQHF
>TRBV24-1|18|.|TRBJ2-5
CATSDLGLAGPPCETQYF
>TRBV12-3/TRBV12-4|14|few|TRBJ1-5
CASSLTGESWPQHF
>TRBV29-1|14|.|TRBJ2-3
CSEQGGFSTDTQYF
>TRBV29-1|13|few|TRBJ2-3
CSVKGPAPDTQYF
>TRBV20-1|12|.|TRBJ2-7
CSAVSEGYEQYF
>TRBV5-5|16|.|TRBJ2-7
CASSTSLAGAYYEQYF
>TRBV7-2|14|.|TRBJ2-7
CASSMTGGHYEQYF
>TRBV3-1|13|.|TRBJ2-1
CASSQGKSSEQFF
>TRBV6-5|14|few|TRBJ2-7
CASSYRRGVDEQYF
>TRBV20-1|12|many|TRBJ1-1
CSARVQFTEAFF
>TRBV7-9|17|many|TRBJ2-5
CASSRGLAGGSQETQYF
>TRBV6-5|16|few|TRBJ2-3
CASSYSQSSSTDTQYF